A selection of T cell receptor beta chains follows, all from one sample in a study of blood T cell repertoires in COVID-19. The method was immunoSEQ multiplex PCR; TCRdb's version includes in-frame clones alone and lacks a portion of them. Found here are some 110,000 clones, around 80% of them singletons; the top ten hold under 0.85%. Sequencing used peripheral blood. The receptors originated from a woman aged 70 to 79 with acute or convalescent COVID-19. The conserved cysteine and the conserved F or W are not part of the CDR3 here.

v_gene,CDR3aa
TRBV6-5,ASSTGEYYSPLH
TRBV7-9,ASSLLGPRGTQY
TRBV19,ASRSRGSHNEQF
TRBV6-5,ASTPRQRSPTEAF
TRBV19,ASSIVGSGVKSNQPQH
TRBV3-1/TRBV3-2,ASSQTSGASYEQY
TRBV5-1,ASSIAGTGGGYT
TRBV7-3,ASSWTGGRTDTQY
TRBV5-1,ASRFQGNSGANVLT
TRBV11-3,ASSSGTSGAHTQY
TRBV2,ASSRNMNTEAF
TRBV2,ASSQDRNIQY
TRBV3-1/TRBV3-2,ASSHGWEGGRDTQY
TRBV7-3,ASSSGTGASTEAF
TRBV5-1,ASTDILGADTQY
TRBV28,ASSSTGTGDNSPLH
TRBV3-1/TRBV3-2,ASSPRLAQETQY
TRBV6-1,ASSEAGGTNQPQH
TRBV5-1,ASSSGLGSGGPLETQY
TRBV25-1,ASSESQGNEKLF
TRBV19,ASSPGGGVETQY
TRBV3-1/TRBV3-2,ASSYGQGDQPQH
TRBV6-5,ASSLDNQPQH
TRBV19,ASSPTGGTQY
TRBV4-1,ASSHPSGRALGTGELF
TRBV19,ASSAGGLGQPQH
TRBV30,AWTGGSNQPQH
TRBV11-3,ASSLGQVDTGELF
TRBV27,ASSIGLAGVFTGELF
TRBV7-6,ASSLSGSETQY
TRBV4-1,ASSQDGDRGLAFYGYT
TRBV2,ASSEYVGVGYNEQF
TRBV6-1,ASSEGGQIGGYT
TRBV9,ASSVEGGRQPQH
TRBV5-1,ASSSGLAGGYSYEQY
TRBV6-1,ASSESGRGRYGYT
TRBV5-4,ASSFQGLNTEAF
TRBV5-4,ASSTGTSGGGTDTQY
TRBV5-6,ASSSSGTGKHGYT
TRBV10-2,ASSGPLAGAAYEQY
TRBV2,ASSDRRGSPLH
TRBV30,AWSGQNTEAF
TRBV5-5,ASSLGPGDEQY
TRBV20-1,SARGTWEQY
TRBV11-2,ASSRTGPPYEQY
TRBV24-1,ATSDSTRGSQETQY
TRBV19,ASSEVADTQY
TRBV7-9,ASSLSGQGPGELF
TRBV28,ASSPQTGALTEAF
TRBV19,ASTTIGNTEAF
TRBV27,ASSLAGLGGTQY
TRBV6-5,ASTRREFNTEAF
TRBV5-1,ASSLGPSGGSYEQY